Reported below is one TCR beta chain. Authors' data handling: Nucleated cell number was recorded as an estimate derived from reference gene primer amplification. Clones were read by immunoSEQ multiplex PCR, and TCRdb kept only the in-frame ones, dropping some. V, J and clone size were drawn from that table, and D and trimming were deduced from the DNA. Of roughly 100,000 clones listed, roughly 89% are singletons. The V end lost 0 bases, the J end lost 6 bases, and 15 bases lay between the germline ends. Per the germline V gene, CDR1 is MNHEY and CDR2 is SVGAGI. This CDR3 has 16 residues. This sample was taken from a study of blood T cell repertoires in COVID-19. In the study overall: From T cells, B-cell-depleted T cells, or PBMCs came the material, which was cDNA or gDNA.

The receptor's source is a woman in her seventies with acute or convalescent COVID-19. What was sequenced was peripheral blood. This chain links TRBV6-5 with TRBJ2-1, with D possibly being TRBD1 (6 bases). The CDR3 DNA is TGTGCCAGCAGTTACTCCCAACAGGGACGAACCAATGAGCAGTTCTTC. Its translation: CASSYSQQGRTNEQFF.